This T cell receptor (beta chain) comes out of a study of blood T cells in healthy people across ages. Across the whole study: About one barcoded beta molecule per two T cells was the capture yield of template switching.

Study outcomes and limitations: Both naive CD4+ cell counts and diversity were greater in long-lived donors than in aged donors. Across the age range, TCR beta diversity per million T cells fell in a roughly linear way.

The CDR3 sequence is 11 residues long. V was clipped by 5 bases and J by 9 bases, with 8 bases between them. A remark on this clonotype: Its specificity is not known.

Next came a second PCR, run for about 7 to 11 cycles, which used a sample-barcoded 5' primer along with a J-beta primer mix. Researchers report that a template-switch adaptor with 12 random nucleotides tagged each cDNA molecule. A single record per CDR3 protein comes from TCRdb applying MiXCR to the 5' RACE reads. The data show some 1,800,000 distinct CDR3 sequences, with about two fifths seen just once and roughly 24% held by the top ten. V is TRBV12-3 or TRBV12-4 and J is TRBJ2-4; no firm D call. Specimen: blood. This sequence was found in a human donor in good health. CDR3 nucleotide sequence: TGTGCCAGCAGTGAAGTTAGCATTCAGTACTTC. It yields the protein CASSEVSIQYF.